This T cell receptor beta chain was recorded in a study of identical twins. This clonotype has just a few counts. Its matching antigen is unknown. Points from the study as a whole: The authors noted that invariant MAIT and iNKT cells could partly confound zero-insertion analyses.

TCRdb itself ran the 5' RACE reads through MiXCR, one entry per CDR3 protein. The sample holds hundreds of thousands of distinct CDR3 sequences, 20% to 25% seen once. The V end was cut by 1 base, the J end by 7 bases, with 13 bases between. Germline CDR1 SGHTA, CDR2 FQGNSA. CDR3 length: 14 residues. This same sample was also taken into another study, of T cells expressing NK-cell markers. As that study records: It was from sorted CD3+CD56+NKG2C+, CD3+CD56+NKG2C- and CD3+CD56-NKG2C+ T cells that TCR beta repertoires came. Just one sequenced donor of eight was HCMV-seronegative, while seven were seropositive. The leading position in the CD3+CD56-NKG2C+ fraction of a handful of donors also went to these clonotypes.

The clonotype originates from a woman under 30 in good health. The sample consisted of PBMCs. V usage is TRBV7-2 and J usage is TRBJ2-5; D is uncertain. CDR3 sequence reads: CASSLEKAVGTQYF. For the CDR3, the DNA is TGTGCCAGCAGCTTAGAGAAGGCTGTGGGGACCCAGTACTTC.